This is a list of T cell receptor beta chains from one sample in a study of T cells after posttransplantation cyclophosphamide. Here immunoSEQ multiplex PCR was the method, and the copy in TCRdb shows in-frame clones only, minus some. In the table there are tens of thousands of clones, about 90% of which are singletons. Sequencing used PBMCs. Receptor source: a woman in her 50s in good health and a related stem cell transplant donor. The CDR3 runs from the conserved cysteine through the conserved F or W. A D gene is named only where the DNA matches it firmly. Rows give clone size only sometimes, using once, few, many, or a class for an expanded clone.

j_call	d_call	clone_size	v_call	cdr3_nt	cdr3_aa
TRBJ2-3	.	.	TRBV30	TGTGCCTGGAGGGCAGGCTTGCAGGATACGCAGTATTTT	CAWRAGLQDTQYF
TRBJ2-7	TRBD2	.	TRBV4-1	TGCGCCAGCAGCCCCGACCGGACTAGCGGGAGCAACGAGCAGTACTTC	CASSPDRTSGSNEQYF
TRBJ1-2	.	.	TRBV5-6	TGTGCCAGCAGCTCGCCGGTCTCGGGCTATGGCTACACCTTC	CASSSPVSGYGYTF
TRBJ1-1	.	once	TRBV19	TGTGCCAGTAGAAGACAGTTTACCACTGAAGCTTTCTTT	CASRRQFTTEAFF
TRBJ1-1	.	.	TRBV6-5	TGTGCCAGCAGTTCTACGGGACTGCATAACACTGAAGCTTTCTTT	CASSSTGLHNTEAFF
TRBJ1-2	.	.	TRBV9	TGTGCCAGCAGCGCACCTGGACAGAACTATGGCTACACCTTC	CASSAPGQNYGYTF
TRBJ1-2	TRBD1	.	TRBV14	TGTGCCAGCAGCTCGACAGGGGGGGGCTATGGCTACACCTTC	CASSSTGGGYGYTF
TRBJ1-1	.	.	TRBV29-1	TGCAGCTATAGGGGCCCCCTGTACACTGAAGCTTTCTTT	CSYRGPLYTEAFF
TRBJ2-1	TRBD1	.	TRBV4-1	TGCGCCAGCAGCCAAGCGGGACAGGGGGTTGGTGAGCAGTTCTTC	CASSQAGQGVGEQFF
TRBJ1-5	TRBD1	.	TRBV19	TGTGCCAGTAGTACGGACAGGGGGCGAGGGCAGCCCCAGCATTTT	CASSTDRGRGQPQHF
TRBJ1-5	.	once	TRBV19	TGTGCCAGGAAATTGGGGGGGGATCAGCCCCAGCATTTT	CARKLGGDQPQHF
TRBJ1-4	.	.	TRBV15	TGTGCCACCAGCAGAGGAACAGGAGCTAATGAAAAACTGTTTTTT	CATSRGTGANEKLFF
TRBJ1-3	TRBD1	.	TRBV5-1	TGCGCCAGCAGCAAAGGTACCGGGACAGGGGAGGCTGGAAACACCATATATTTT	CASSKGTGTGEAGNTIYF
TRBJ1-1	TRBD1	.	TRBV28	TGTGCCAGCAGTAGTACAGGGGTTTCAAGTGAAGCTTTCTTT	CASSSTGVSSEAFF
TRBJ2-2	.	.	TRBV10-3	TGTGCCATCAGTGCTAATCAGGCCACCGGGGAGCTGTTTTTT	CAISANQATGELFF
TRBJ2-5	.	.	TRBV10-3	TGTGCCATCAGTGAGTCGTCTGAGACAGCCCACCAAGAGACCCAGTACTTC	CAISESSETAHQETQYF
TRBJ1-2	.	.	TRBV6-1	TGTGCCAGCAGTGACACAGGGACCGGGAACTATGGCTACACCTTC	CASSDTGTGNYGYTF
TRBJ2-1	.	.	TRBV5-1	TGCGCCAGCAGCTTTGCGGCAAACAATGAGCAGTTCTTC	CASSFAANNEQFF
TRBJ1-5	TRBD1	.	TRBV19	TGTGCCAGTACTTTACAGGGGGCCGGTCAGCCCCAGCATTTT	CASTLQGAGQPQHF
TRBJ2-7	.	.	TRBV5-5	TGTGCCAGCAGCTTGGAGGTACTAAGTCACCACGAGCAGTACTTC	CASSLEVLSHHEQYF
TRBJ1-5	.	.	TRBV9	TGTGCCAGCAGCGTAGAGGCCAGGGGACAGCCCCAGCATTTT	CASSVEARGQPQHF
TRBJ2-1	.	once	TRBV11-3	TGTGCCAGCAGCTTAGTCGGCAGGGTCAATGAGCAGTTCTTC	CASSLVGRVNEQFF